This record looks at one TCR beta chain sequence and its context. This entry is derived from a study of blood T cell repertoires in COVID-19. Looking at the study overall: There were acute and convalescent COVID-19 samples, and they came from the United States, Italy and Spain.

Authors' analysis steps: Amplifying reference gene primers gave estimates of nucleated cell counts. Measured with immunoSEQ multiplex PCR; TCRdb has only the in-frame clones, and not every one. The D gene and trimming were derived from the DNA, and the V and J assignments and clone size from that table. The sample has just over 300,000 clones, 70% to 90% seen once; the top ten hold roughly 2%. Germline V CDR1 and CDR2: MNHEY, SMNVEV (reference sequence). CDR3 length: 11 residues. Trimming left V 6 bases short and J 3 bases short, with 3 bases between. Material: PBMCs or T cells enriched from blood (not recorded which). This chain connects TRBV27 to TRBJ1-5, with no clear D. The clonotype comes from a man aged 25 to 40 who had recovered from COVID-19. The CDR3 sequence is CASSVNQPQHF. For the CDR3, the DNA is TGTGCCAGCAGCGTCAATCAGCCCCAGCATTTT.